Detailed here is one T cell receptor beta chain. Its antigen remains unidentified. Germline CDR1 is KGHSH and CDR2 is LQKENI. Trimming removed 4 bases at V and 4 bases at J, with 19 bases between. The CDR3 runs to 16 residues. The source of the sample is a study of beta chain features in type 1 diabetes. Study background: Age, gender and cell yields were alike across patients and healthy donors. General observations from the study: For Type 1 diabetes patients, all four CD4+ subsets carried TCRB CDR3s that were moderately but significantly shorter. The VDJ junctions of type 1 diabetes patients carried fewer insertions and more deletions.

What was sequenced were expressed TCRB transcripts, since all of the isolated RNA had been reverse transcribed. Repertoires were generated with immunoSEQ multiplex PCR, while TCRdb's copy carries only in-frame clones and drops some. This repertoire shows some 350,000 clones, approximately 13% found once; its top ten account for about 0.015%. Cells sorted by CD45RO/CCR7/CD25/CD127/CD95/CD27 comprised CD4+ naive, central memory, regulatory and stem cell-like memory cells. The authors obtained over 98% purity in all sorted populations. V gene TRBV18 combines with J gene TRBJ2-5, with D maybe TRBD2 (6 bases). The specimen was naive CD4+ T cells from blood. This clonotype was sampled from a woman aged 18 to 35 with type 1 diabetes. CDR3 sequence: CASSRDNIQGGETQYF. As DNA, the CDR3 is TGTGCCAGCTCACGCGATAACATTCAGGGAGGAGAGACCCAGTACTTC.